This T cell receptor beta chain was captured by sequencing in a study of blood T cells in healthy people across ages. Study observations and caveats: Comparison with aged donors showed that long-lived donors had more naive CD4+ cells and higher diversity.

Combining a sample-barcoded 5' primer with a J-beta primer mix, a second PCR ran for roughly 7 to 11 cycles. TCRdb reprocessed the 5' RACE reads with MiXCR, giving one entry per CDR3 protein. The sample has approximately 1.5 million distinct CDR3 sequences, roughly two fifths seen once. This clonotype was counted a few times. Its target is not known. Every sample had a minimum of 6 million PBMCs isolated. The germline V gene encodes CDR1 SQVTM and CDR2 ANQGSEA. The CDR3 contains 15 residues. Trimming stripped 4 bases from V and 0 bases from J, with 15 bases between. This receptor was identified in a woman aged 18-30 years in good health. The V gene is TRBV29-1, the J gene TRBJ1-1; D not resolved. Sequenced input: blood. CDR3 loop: CSVGARHNMNTEAFF. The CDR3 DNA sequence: TGCAGCGTTGGAGCGCGACACAATATGAACACTGAAGCTTTCTTT. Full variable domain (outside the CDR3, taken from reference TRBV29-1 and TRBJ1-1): SAVISQKPSRDICQRGTSLTIQCQVDSQVTMMFWYRQQPGQSLTLIATANQGSEATYESGFVIDKFPISRPNLTFSTLTVSNMSPEDSSIYLCSVGARHNMNTEAFFGQGTRLTVV.